The 7 T cell receptor beta chains below were found in one sample sequenced in a study of identifying expanded T cells in peripheral blood. Repertoires were generated with immunoSEQ multiplex PCR, while TCRdb's copy carries only in-frame clones and drops some. The data hold tens of thousands of clones, with 84% observed a single time. Sample: blood. These receptors originate from a person aged 18 to 70 in good health.

This clone came up once. J is TRBJ1-2 and V is TRBV7-2, with 9 bases lining up with TRBD1. The CDR3 totals 16 residues. V dropped 4 bases and J dropped 6; count of bases not matched to a gene: 12. Germline assignment: CDR1 SGHTA and CDR2 FQGNSA. CDR3 residues: CASSSEGQGGENGYTF. DNA for the CDR3: TGTGCCAGCAGCTCAGAGGGACAGGGAGGAGAAAATGGCTACACCTTC.

This clone showed up just once. The gene calls are TRBV10-3 and TRBJ1-1; weak D call: TRBD1 (5 bases). Germline values: CDR1 ENHRY, CDR2 SYGVKD. V lost 10 bases, J lost 0 bases, and 18 bases lay in between. The CDR3 sequence is 15 residues long. The DNA for the CDR3 is TGTGCCACTGGTGGGGCAGTCTCCATGAACACTGAAGCTTTCTTT. Protein: CATGGAVSMNTEAFF.

V usage is TRBV6-6 and J usage is TRBJ2-7, with 7 bases identical to TRBD2. The CDR3 is made up of 15 amino acids. Germline values: CDR1 MNHNY, CDR2 SVGAGI (reference sequence). Trimming took 6 bases from V and 0 from J; bases not matched to a gene: 8. CDR3 sequence (DNA): TGTGCCAGCAGACTACGGGGAGGGAGCTCCTACGAGCAGTACTTC. Protein product: CASRLRGGSSYEQYF.

The chain couples TRBV9 to TRBJ2-2, with D possibly matching TRBD2 (5 bases). The CDR3 totals 16 residues. Germline CDR1 reads SGDLS; CDR2 reads YYNGEE. Trimming removed 0 bases from V and 0 bases from J, with 9 bases in between. The CDR3 region is CASSVGTAPNTGELFF. Written as DNA, the CDR3 is TGTGCCAGCAGCGTAGGGACTGCCCCGAACACCGGGGAGCTGTTTTTT.

CDR3 residues: CASSLTGTSGRVSDTQYF. Written as DNA, the CDR3 is TGTGCCAGCAGTTTAACCGGGACTAGCGGGAGAGTGTCAGATACGCAGTATTTT. V gene TRBV2 combines with J gene TRBJ2-3; TRBD2 aligns across 14 bases. V trimming: 5 bases; J trimming: 4 bases; junction bases outside the gene matches: 11. The V gene's germline CDR1 is SNHLY and CDR2 FYNNEI. The CDR3 length is 18 residues.

The chain links TRBV4-1 to TRBJ2-2; D not certain. Trimming took off 2 bases at V and 4 bases at J, with 8 bases between the two ends. Looked up from germline, CDR1 is MGHRA and CDR2 is YSYEKL. The CDR3 is made up of 14 amino acids. CDR3 loop: CASSQRVGTGELFF. The CDR3 nucleotides read TGCGCCAGCAGCCAACGTGTTGGCACCGGGGAGCTGTTTTTT.

The chain recombines TRBV13 with TRBJ2-7; 8 nucleotides align to TRBD2. CDR1 is PRHDT and CDR2 is FYEKMQ in the germline V gene (reference sequence). CDR3 length: 17 residues. Trimming at V came to 2 bases and at J to 0 bases, leaving 9 bases not matched to a gene. The CDR3 protein is CASSLLAGSTGSYEQYF. CDR3 in DNA: TGTGCCAGCAGCTTATTAGCGGGATCGACTGGCTCCTACGAGCAGTACTTC. Drawing the rest from reference TRBV13 and TRBJ2-7, the complete variable domain is AAGVIQSPRHLIKEKRETATLKCYPIPRHDTVYWYQQGPGQDPQFLISFYEKMQSDKGSIPDRFSAQQFSDYHSELNMSSLELGDSALYFCASSLLAGSTGSYEQYFGPGTRLTVT.